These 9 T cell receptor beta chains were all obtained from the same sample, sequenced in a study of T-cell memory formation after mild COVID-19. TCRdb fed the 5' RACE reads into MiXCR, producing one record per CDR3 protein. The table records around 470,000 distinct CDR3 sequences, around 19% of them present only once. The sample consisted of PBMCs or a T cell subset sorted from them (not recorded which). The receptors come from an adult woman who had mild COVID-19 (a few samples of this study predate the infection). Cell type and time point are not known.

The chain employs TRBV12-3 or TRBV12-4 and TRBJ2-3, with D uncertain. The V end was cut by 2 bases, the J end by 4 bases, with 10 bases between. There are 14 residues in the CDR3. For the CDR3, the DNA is TGTGCCAGCAGTTTACGCCTCCCTCCAGATACGCAGTATTTT. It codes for CASSLRLPPDTQYF.

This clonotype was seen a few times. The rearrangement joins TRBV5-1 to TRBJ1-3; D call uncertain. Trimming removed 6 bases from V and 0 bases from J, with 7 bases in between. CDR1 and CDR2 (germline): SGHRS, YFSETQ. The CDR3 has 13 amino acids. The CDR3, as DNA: TGCGCCAGCACCGCGGACTCTGGAAACACCATATATTTT. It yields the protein CASTADSGNTIYF. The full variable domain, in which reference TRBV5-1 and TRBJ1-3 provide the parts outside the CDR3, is KAGVTQTPRYLIKTRGQQVTLSCSPISGHRSVSWYQQTPGQGLQFLFEYFSETQRNKGNFPGRFSGRQFSNSRSEMNVSTLELGDSALYLCASTADSGNTIYFGEGSWLTVV.

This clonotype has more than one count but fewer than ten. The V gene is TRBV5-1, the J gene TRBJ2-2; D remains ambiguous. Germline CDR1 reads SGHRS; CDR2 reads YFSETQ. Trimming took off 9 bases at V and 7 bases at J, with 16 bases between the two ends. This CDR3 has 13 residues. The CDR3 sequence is CATPGETDGELFF. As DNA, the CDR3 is TGCGCCACCCCTGGGGAAACGGACGGGGAGCTGTTTTTT.

The CDR3 here is CATSRGYPDTQYF. In DNA, the CDR3 is TGTGCCACCAGCAGAGGCTACCCAGATACGCAGTATTTT. V is TRBV15 and J is TRBJ2-3; D is undetermined. Trimming pared 1 base from V and 4 bases from J, leaving 6 bases between. The germline gives CDR1 LNHNV, CDR2 YYDKDF (reference sequence). The CDR3 runs 13 residues.

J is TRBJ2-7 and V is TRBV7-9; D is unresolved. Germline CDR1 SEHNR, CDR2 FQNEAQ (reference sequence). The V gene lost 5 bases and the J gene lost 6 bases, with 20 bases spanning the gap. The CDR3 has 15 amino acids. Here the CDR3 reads CASSPWANQVSEQYF. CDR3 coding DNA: TGTGCCAGCAGCCCCTGGGCAAACCAGGTTAGCGAGCAGTACTTC. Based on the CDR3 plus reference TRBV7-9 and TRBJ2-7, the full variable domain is DTGVSQNPRHKITKRGQNVTFRCDPISEHNRLYWYRQTLGQGPEFLTYFQNEAQLEKSRLLSDRFSAERPKGSFSTLEIQRTEQGDSAMYLCASSPWANQVSEQYFGPGTRLTVT.

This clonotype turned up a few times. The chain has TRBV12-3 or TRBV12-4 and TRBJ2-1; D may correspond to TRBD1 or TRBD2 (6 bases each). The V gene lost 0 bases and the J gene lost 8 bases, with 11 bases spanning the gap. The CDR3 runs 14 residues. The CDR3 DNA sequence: TGTGCCAGCAGTTTAGCGGGGGGCGTAGATGAGCAGTTCTTC. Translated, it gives CASSLAGGVDEQFF.

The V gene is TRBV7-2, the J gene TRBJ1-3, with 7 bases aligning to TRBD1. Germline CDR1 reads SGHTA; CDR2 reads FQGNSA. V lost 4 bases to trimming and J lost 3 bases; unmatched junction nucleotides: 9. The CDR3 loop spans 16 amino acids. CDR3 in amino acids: CASSYQGGTVGNTIYF. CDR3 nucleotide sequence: TGTGCCAGCAGCTACCAAGGGGGGACAGTTGGAAACACCATATATTTT.

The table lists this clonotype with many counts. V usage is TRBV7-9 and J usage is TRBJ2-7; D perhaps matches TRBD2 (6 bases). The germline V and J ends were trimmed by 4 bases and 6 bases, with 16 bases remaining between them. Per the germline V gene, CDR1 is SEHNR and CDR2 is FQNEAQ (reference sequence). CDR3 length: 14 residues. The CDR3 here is CASSYSAGIAEQYF. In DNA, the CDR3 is TGTGCCAGCAGCTACAGTGCGGGGATTGCCGAGCAGTACTTC. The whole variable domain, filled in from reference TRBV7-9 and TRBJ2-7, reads DTGVSQNPRHKITKRGQNVTFRCDPISEHNRLYWYRQTLGQGPEFLTYFQNEAQLEKSRLLSDRFSAERPKGSFSTLEIQRTEQGDSAMYLCASSYSAGIAEQYFGPGTRLTVT.

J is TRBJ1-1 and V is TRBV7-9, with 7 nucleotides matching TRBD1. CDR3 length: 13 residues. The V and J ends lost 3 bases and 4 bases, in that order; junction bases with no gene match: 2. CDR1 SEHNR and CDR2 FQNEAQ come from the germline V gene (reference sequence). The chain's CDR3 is CASSFRGTTEAFF. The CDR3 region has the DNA TGTGCCAGCAGCTTCAGGGGGACCACTGAAGCTTTCTTT.